Following are 31 T cell receptor beta chains from one sample sequenced in a study of T cell responses to AZD1222 COVID-19 vaccine. Produced via immunoSEQ multiplex PCR; TCRdb's table is partial and in-frame only. The data hold roughly 99,000 clones, with more than 80% observed a single time. Material: peripheral blood, obtained on day 0 of AZD1222 vaccination. These receptors were collected from an adult in good health.

The rearrangement uses TRBV5-4 and TRBJ1-4, with TRBD1 identical over 7 bases. This CDR3 spans 15 amino acids. V was clipped by 4 bases and J by 3 bases; unmatched bases: 6. Germline CDR1 SGHNT, CDR2 YYREEE (reference sequence). DNA of the CDR3: TGTGCCAGCAGCACTATCCAGGGGGCTAATGAAAAACTGTTTTTT. It specifies CASSTIQGANEKLFF. Full variable domain (rest looked up from reference TRBV5-4 and TRBJ1-4): ETGVTQSPTHLIKTRGQQVTLRCSSQSGHNTVSWYQQALGQGPQFIFQYYREEENGRGNFPPRFSGLQFPNYSSELNVNALELDDSALYLCASSTIQGANEKLFFGSGTQLSVL.

The chain carries TRBV20-1 and TRBJ2-7; 9 bases are shared with TRBD2. V trimming: 3 bases; J trimming: 2 bases; junction bases outside the gene matches: 11. This CDR3 has 16 residues. The germline V gene has CDR1 DFQATT and CDR2 SNEGSKA (reference sequence). The CDR3: CSASTVPLAGTYEQYF. For the CDR3, the DNA is TGCAGTGCTAGTACTGTTCCGCTAGCGGGAACCTACGAGCAGTACTTC.

The genes are TRBV6-1 and TRBJ2-1; the match to TRBD2 covers 9 bases. J gave up 8 bases and V 3 bases, and 8 bases lay outside the gene matches. The CDR3 covers 15 residues. The V gene's germline CDR1 is MNHNS and CDR2 SASEGT. CDR3 nucleotides: TGTGCCAGCAGTGATTGGCGGGAGGGTATAGATGAGCAGTTCTTC. The encoded protein is CASSDWREGIDEQFF.

This clone was seen once. This chain joins TRBV4-1 and TRBJ2-1, with TRBD2 matching 8 bases. The CDR3 runs to 15 residues. Germline V lookup: CDR1 MGHRA, CDR2 YSYEKL. Germline trimming cut 4 bases from V and 4 bases from J; bases unmatched to any gene: 6. The CDR3 reads CASSPGTRRYNEQFF. The CDR3 DNA is TGCGCCAGCAGCCCCGGGACTAGGAGATACAATGAGCAGTTCTTC.

This chain links TRBV28 with TRBJ2-7; the D is unclear. Germline CDR1 and CDR2: MDHEN and SYDVKM. This CDR3 comprises 12 residues. The V and J ends lost 3 bases and 2 bases respectively, with 5 bases between them. The CDR3 reads CASSFQAYEQYF. CDR3 bases: TGTGCCAGCAGTTTCCAGGCCTACGAGCAGTACTTC.

V is TRBV19 and J is TRBJ2-6; TRBD1 aligns across 7 bases. Per germline, CDR1 LNHDA and CDR2 SQIVND (reference sequence). V gave up 5 bases and J gave up 0 bases; unmatched junction bases: 10. CDR3 length equals 18 residues. CDR3 DNA: TGTGCCAGTAGTCCTTCCGGGACAGACTACTCTGGGGCCAACGTCCTGACTTTC. This translates into CASSPSGTDYSGANVLTF.

The rearrangement uses TRBV5-6 and TRBJ1-2; 7 positions agree with TRBD1. J gave up 4 bases and V 2 bases, and 5 bases lay outside the gene matches. This CDR3 is built from 14 residues. Per the germline V gene, CDR1 is SGHDT and CDR2 is YYEEEE. DNA of the CDR3: TGTGCCAGCAGCTTAGGACAGGTTTTCTATGGCTACACCTTC. Protein product: CASSLGQVFYGYTF.

This chain uses TRBV6-5 with TRBJ1-3; 7 bases line up with TRBD1. This CDR3 is built from 15 residues. Looked up from germline, CDR1 is MNHEY and CDR2 is SVGAGI. V dropped 6 bases and J dropped 4; count of bases not matched to a gene: 9. CDR3 coding DNA: TGTGCCAGCAGCCTTCTAACAGGGGCCGGAAACACCATATATTTT. Amino acid sequence: CASSLLTGAGNTIYF.

J is TRBJ1-2 and V is TRBV24-1; D gene unclear. V was shortened by 4 bases and J by 4 bases, with 9 bases between the two germline ends. The length of the CDR3 is 13 residues. Per the germline V gene, CDR1 is KGHDR and CDR2 is SFDVKD. CDR3 nucleotides: TGTGCCACCAGTGACCGGGAGCTCTATGGCTACACCTTC. Its protein product is CATSDRELYGYTF.

The chain couples TRBV12-3 or TRBV12-4 to TRBJ2-5, with a possible D match to TRBD1 (5 bases). V was clipped by 6 bases and J by 7 bases, with 9 bases between them. The CDR3 runs 11 residues. The CDR3 protein is CASSLQGTQYF. DNA of the CDR3: TGTGCCAGCAGCCTGCAGGGGACCCAGTACTTC.

This clone was seen a single time. This chain connects TRBV28 to TRBJ1-1; perhaps TRBD1 as D (6 bases). Germline CDR1 and CDR2: MDHEN and SYDVKM. The CDR3 has 15 residues. The V end lost 7 bases, the J end lost 4 bases, and 19 bases lay between the germline ends. Here the CDR3 DNA reads TGTGCCAGCACCACCGGGGGGGCGTCGGCCACTGAAGCTTTCTTT. Encoded protein: CASTTGGASATEAFF.

The genes are TRBV28 and TRBJ1-1; D might be TRBD1 (5 bases). Germline V gene lookup returns CDR1 MDHEN and CDR2 SYDVKM. V shed 6 bases and J shed 11 bases, with 19 bases lying between them. The length of the CDR3 is 13 residues. CDR3 loop: CASSISQGFYAFF. The CDR3 nucleotides are TGTGCCAGCAGCATAAGTCAGGGTTTCTATGCTTTCTTT.

V gene TRBV19 combines with J gene TRBJ2-2; perhaps TRBD2 as D (5 bases). CDR1 is LNHDA and CDR2 is SQIVND in the germline V gene (reference sequence). This CDR3 comprises 13 residues. The V end lost 5 bases, the J end lost 5 bases, and 9 bases lay between the germline ends. The CDR3 here is CASSLRETGELFF. CDR3 coding DNA: TGTGCCAGTAGTTTAAGGGAGACCGGGGAGCTGTTTTTT.

This chain joins TRBV9 and TRBJ2-7; 10 bases line up with TRBD2. The junction had 6 bases not matched to a gene; V was cut back by 4 bases and J by 2 bases. In germline, CDR1 is SGDLS, CDR2 YYNGEE. The CDR3 sequence is 15 residues long. CDR3 sequence: CASSPHGLAAYEQYF. CDR3 DNA: TGTGCCAGCAGCCCCCACGGACTAGCGGCCTACGAGCAGTACTTC.

In this sample, this clone turned up once. The junction departs from germline at one end; a sequencing error may be responsible. V is TRBV7-2 and J is TRBJ2-3; TRBD2 agrees at 9 bases. Germline V CDR1 and CDR2: SGHTA, FQGNSA. The CDR3 extends over 16 amino acids. This CDR3 is CASSLELAGSTDTQCF. As DNA, the CDR3 is TGTGCCAGCAGCTTAGAGCTAGCGGGAAGCACAGATACGCAGTGTTTT.

The sample holds one count of this clone. V is TRBV2 and J is TRBJ1-5, with D perhaps TRBD1 (6 bases). Germline CDR1 and CDR2: SNHLY and FYNNEI. There are 16 residues in the CDR3. Trimming shortened V by 8 bases and J by 6 bases, and 23 bases separated the two germline ends. The CDR3 nucleotides read TGTGCCAGCTCAGAACGCCCGATCAGGGGCGGTCAGCCCCAGCATTTT. It specifies CASSERPIRGGQPQHF.

Concerning this clone: A read error may account for a junction end that differs from germline. The rearrangement joins TRBV7-2 to TRBJ1-2; 7 nucleotides match TRBD1. Germline assignment: CDR1 SGHTA and CDR2 FQGNSA. The CDR3 extends over 13 amino acids. CDR3 coding DNA: TGTGCCAGCAGCACCGACAGGGCCCAGCCCCTGGCCTTC. Amino acids: CASSTDRAQPLAF.

This chain uses TRBV6-5 with TRBJ2-7, with TRBD1 matching over 7 bases. Germline CDR1 reads MNHEY; CDR2 reads SVGAGI. The length of the CDR3 is 14 residues. V gave up 4 bases and J gave up 3 bases; unmatched junction bases: 6. The CDR3 protein is CASSFDGQVYEQYF. In DNA form, the CDR3 reads TGTGCCAGCAGTTTTGACGGACAGGTCTACGAGCAGTACTTC.

The chain has TRBV28 and TRBJ1-1; D possibly corresponds to TRBD1 (5 bases). This CDR3 has 13 amino acids. The germline V gene encodes CDR1 MDHEN and CDR2 SYDVKM. Trimming stripped 6 bases from V and 4 bases from J, with 12 bases between. CDR3 DNA: TGTGCCAGCAGAACAGGCGGGAGCACTGAAGCTTTCTTT. Translated, it gives CASRTGGSTEAFF.

The V gene is TRBV21-1, the J gene TRBJ1-1; the table's TRBD1 call for D was not verified on the DNA. TRBV21-1 corresponds to a pseudogene. CDR3 length equals 14 residues. Here the CDR3 DNA reads TGTGCCAGCAGCAAAGTCTCACAGCCCAGCAAAGCTTTCTTT. Translation gives CASSKVSQPSKAFF.

CDR3 DNA: TGCAGCGTTAGACTAGCGGGAAACACCGGGGAGCTGTTTTTT. Protein: CSVRLAGNTGELFF. J is TRBJ2-2 and V is TRBV29-1, with 11 positions matching TRBD2. The CDR3 contains 14 residues. Germline V lookup: CDR1 SQVTM, CDR2 ANQGSEA. V was pared by 5 bases and J by 2 bases, with 1 base of the junction left unmatched.

V is TRBV5-1 and J is TRBJ2-1; D unresolved. The germline V gene encodes CDR1 SGHRS and CDR2 YFSETQ. This CDR3 has 18 residues. The ends were cut back, 0 bases at V and 0 bases at J, with 16 bases in the middle. CDR3 sequence reads: CASSLEVVGETSYNEQFF. The DNA of the CDR3 is TGCGCCAGCAGCTTGGAGGTTGTAGGCGAAACCTCCTACAATGAGCAGTTCTTC.

V is TRBV19 and J is TRBJ1-4; TRBD1 matches 7 bases. This CDR3 spans 15 amino acids. Per germline, CDR1 LNHDA and CDR2 SQIVND (reference sequence). After removal of 4 bases from V and 3 bases from J, the junction contained 5 bases not matched to a gene. Here the CDR3 DNA reads TGTGCCAGTAGTACGCAGGGGGTTGCTAATGAAAAACTGTTTTTT. Encoded protein: CASSTQGVANEKLFF. Using reference TRBV19 and TRBJ1-4 for the parts outside the CDR3, the full variable domain is DGGITQSPKYLFRKEGQNVTLSCEQNLNHDAMYWYRQDPGQGLRLIYYSQIVNDFQKGDIAEGYSVSREKKESFPLTVTSAQKNPTAFYLCASSTQGVANEKLFFGSGTQLSVL.

This clone showed up just once. The V gene is TRBV6-5, the J gene TRBJ1-5; D is ambiguous. V was clipped by 5 bases and J by 4 bases, with 9 bases between them. The CDR3 sequence is 13 residues long. CDR1 MNHEY and CDR2 SVGAGI come from the germline V gene. The CDR3 protein is CASSRSVNQPQHF. The CDR3, as DNA: TGTGCCAGCAGTAGGTCCGTTAATCAGCCCCAGCATTTT.

V usage is TRBV28 and J usage is TRBJ1-1; perhaps TRBD1 as D (5 bases). CDR3 length: 13 residues. The V end was cut by 1 base, the J end by 5 bases, with 8 bases between. CDR1 and CDR2 from the germline V gene are MDHEN and SYDVKM. The CDR3 DNA reads TGTGCCAGCAGTTTATCAGGGAGGACTGAAGCTTTCTTT. This codes for CASSLSGRTEAFF.

The rearrangement links TRBV6-5 to TRBJ2-3, with TRBD2 matching 7 bases. CDR3 length: 15 residues. The germline V gene has CDR1 MNHEY and CDR2 SVGAGI. Trimming took 5 bases from V and 11 from J; bases not matched to a gene: 16. CDR3 bases: TGTGCCAGCAGTACCCCGTACGGGGGAGGGCAAGAGCAGTATTTT. Translating gives CASSTPYGGGQEQYF.

This rearrangement joins TRBV5-6 to TRBJ1-2; D remains ambiguous. The V end lost 0 bases, the J end lost 8 bases, and 11 bases lay between the germline ends. Germline values: CDR1 SGHDT, CDR2 YYEEEE. This CDR3 spans 13 amino acids. The CDR3 protein is CASSLGGVGGYTF. CDR3 DNA: TGTGCCAGCAGCTTGGGCGGGGTTGGGGGCTACACCTTC.

This clone was observed a single time. The chain combines TRBV5-6 with TRBJ2-3; possibly TRBD2 for D (5 bases). The CDR3 loop spans 14 amino acids. Trimming took 2 bases from V and 4 from J, leaving 11 bases between them. Germline lookup yields CDR1 SGHDT and CDR2 YYEEEE. The CDR3 region is CASSLELGSDTQYF. Here the CDR3 DNA reads TGTGCCAGCAGCTTAGAACTAGGTTCAGATACGCAGTATTTT.

The V and J genes are TRBV27 and TRBJ2-7, with TRBD2 as a possible D gene (5 bases). Germline CDR1 and CDR2: MNHEY and SMNVEV (reference sequence). V lost 3 bases to trimming and J lost 2 bases, with 17 bases between them. The CDR3 is 16 amino acids. The CDR3 loop reads CASSFPNPSGAYEQYF. CDR3 in DNA: TGTGCCAGCAGTTTCCCCAACCCCAGCGGAGCCTACGAGCAGTACTTC.

The chain carries TRBV18 and TRBJ2-2; 7 positions agree with TRBD1. CDR3 length: 16 amino acids. V trimming: 0 bases; J trimming: 3 bases; junction bases outside the gene matches: 4. The germline V gene encodes CDR1 KGHSH and CDR2 LQKENI. The CDR3 sequence is CASSPPNRGDTGELFF. For the CDR3, the DNA is TGTGCCAGCTCACCACCGAACAGGGGTGACACCGGGGAGCTGTTTTTT.

The chain combines TRBV12-3 or TRBV12-4 with TRBJ2-7; unclear D gene. This CDR3 comprises 12 residues. Trimming pared 6 bases from V and 7 bases from J, leaving 13 bases between. The CDR3 spells CASSPFLNEQYF. For the CDR3, the DNA is TGTGCCAGCAGCCCCTTTCTGAATGAGCAGTACTTC.